This entry is about one TCR beta chain. Its recognized antigen is unknown. Base quality data are lacking; no much larger clone is found one base away. The data belong to a study of shared clonotypes between healthy human individuals (TCRdb year 2020). With regard to the full study: The cohort comprised a couple of women and a few men aged 18 to 49 years. For each donor, CD4 naive and CD4 memory were each given three plates, CD8 naive was given two plates, and CD8 memory was given one plate. To estimate repertoire size and how much clonotype sharing occurs between individuals, the study deeply sequenced the blood TCR repertoires of about five healthy adults. Libraries were prepared and TCR repertoires were sequenced by different laboratories using diverse techniques, in order to increase sequencing depth and limit assay-specific biases. Between about 0.8 and 9 billion PBMCs per donor were obtained by leukapheresis. Overall results and qualifications from the work: Sharing across four donors was observed for roughly 5.4% of naive CD4, less than 4% of naive CD8, over 2% of memory CD4, and around 0.44% of memory CD8 clonotypes. Sampling was restricted to blood, and TCR repertoires in tissues likely differ from the TCR repertoires found in blood. Compared with non-shared clonotypes, clonotypes shared by all four sorted-subset donors had higher generation probabilities. Because the study included a small number of donors, the genetic and exposure-history diversity represented was limited. Naive subsets generally had larger estimated clonotype richness than memory subsets did. Even with the large sequencing depth, rarefaction of the sorted-subset datasets indicated that sequencing was incomplete. Based on pairwise subsampling, the degree of clonotype sharing among donors was expected to be affected by sequencing depth.

Using the deep immunoSEQ assay, multiplex PCR amplified TCR CDR3 regions from genomic DNA. Extracted genomic DNA from each cell subset was distributed evenly across all wells of several immunoSEQ 96-well plates, and each plate was treated as a replicate. For sorted subsets, about 200 ng genomic DNA, equal to tens of thousands of T cell genomes, was loaded into each replicate PCR. The purified libraries were quantified using a Qubit 3.0 fluorometer, sized with a Bioanalyzer 2100, and then quantified again using the KAPA Library Quantification kit. Each immunoSEQ 96-well plate was sequenced on its own single-read 150-cycle Illumina NextSeq 550 flow cell. The study's processing was this. Because only junctional sequences without quality scores were contained in the immunoSEQ output, filtering matching that applied to full-length reads could not be performed. To assign V/J genes and CDR3, sequences were annotated using PyIR, a Python wrapper for IgBLAST v1.9, with IMGT germline references. Reads with weak V/J assignments (E-value above 1e-6), missing CDR3, stop codons, out-of-frame junctions, or ambiguous translated residues were removed. V3J clonotypes were defined by identical inferred V gene, J gene, and CDR3 amino acid sequence. The percentage overlap between two repertoires was calculated by dividing the number of shared unique clonotypes by the size of the smaller repertoire. RTK rarefaction, the Chao1 estimator, and Recon v2.1 estimates of unobserved clonotypes were used to assess repertoire richness. OLGA was used to compute generation probabilities for all TCRbeta clonotypes that the gDNA method yielded from a handful of donors. In TCRdb, the immuneACCESS table is reduced to in-frame sequences with V and J assigned. These tables do not hold every clone; where another copy was compared, an unresolved V gene accounts for under half, and the others remain unexplained. Clonal size and the V and J genes are those of that table, whereas D and trimming came from the DNA. The sample yields around 300,000 clones; around 90% were counted once. Clones ranked in the top ten supply 16% of the sample.

V was cut back by 3 bases and J by 7 bases, leaving a gap of 10 bases between them. The CDR3 measures 13 amino acids from cysteine to phenylalanine. The DNA shown is the 39-base CDR3, in frame from base 1. In the germline V gene (reference sequence), CDR1 corresponds to LNHNV and CDR2 to YYDKDF. Healthy HIV-negative adults with no recently reported acute infections or vaccinations were included as donors. Every donor was a Caucasian adult residing in Nashville, Tennessee, USA. The CD8 memory samples were a combination of magnetically selected CD45RO+ cells and CCR7-negative CD45RA+ effector memory (TemRA) cells. After blood collection by leukapheresis, PBMCs were isolated using Ficoll-Histopaque density gradient centrifugation and then cryopreserved in the vapor phase of liquid nitrogen. Purity and quantity of every magnetically sorted T cell population were checked by analytical flow cytometry. Genomic DNA was isolated from every sorted fraction and measured by UV absorbance on a Nanodrop 2000c.

The sequence joins TRBV15 to TRBJ2-1, with a tentative D call of TRBD1 or TRBD2, each matching 6 bases. The specimen sequenced was memory CD8+ T cells sorted from blood. The sample's cell subset or site, from its label and the paper: CD45RO+ cells pooled with CCR7-negative TemRA cells. This receptor was obtained from a man between 18 and 29 years old in good health. The bases read TGTGCCACCAGCAGCCCGGGGGCGAATGAGCAGTTCTTC. Its protein is CATSSPGANEQFF.